This is a list of T cell receptor beta chains from one sample in a study of blood T cells in healthy people across ages. TCRdb fed the 5' RACE reads into MiXCR, producing one record per CDR3 protein. The table lists some 710,000 distinct CDR3 sequences, less than 60% of them singletons. Input material: blood. The receptors here all came from a man older than 75 in good health. The CDR3 runs from the conserved cysteine through the conserved F or W. D genes are given only for firm matches. Size values are once, few and many counts, or a class for expanded clones, and some rows have none.

v_gene: TRBV29-1; j_gene: TRBJ2-5; abundance: -; d_gene: -; CDR3nt: TGCAGCGGAGAGGCCCACCAAGAGACCCAGTACTTC; CDR3aa: CSGEAHQETQYF
v_gene: TRBV7-9; j_gene: TRBJ2-7; abundance: -; d_gene: TRBD1; CDR3nt: TGTGCCAGCAGCCAAGGGACAGGTCGTTCCTACGAGCAGTACTTC; CDR3aa: CASSQGTGRSYEQYF
v_gene: TRBV7-2; j_gene: TRBJ2-5; abundance: -; d_gene: -; CDR3nt: TGTGCCAGCAGCCGTGACCCCCCCAAGACCCAGTACTTC; CDR3aa: CASSRDPPKTQYF
v_gene: TRBV29-1; j_gene: TRBJ1-3; abundance: -; d_gene: -; CDR3nt: TGCAGCGTTGGCAGGGCTGGAGGAAACACCATATATTTT; CDR3aa: CSVGRAGGNTIYF
v_gene: TRBV3-1; j_gene: TRBJ2-5; abundance: -; d_gene: -; CDR3nt: TGTGCCAGCAGCCAAAGGGGGGTTGGGGTGGGCCGCGAGACCCAGTACTTC; CDR3aa: CASSQRGVGVGRETQYF
v_gene: TRBV6-2/TRBV6-3; j_gene: TRBJ2-5; abundance: few; d_gene: -; CDR3nt: TGTGCCAGCAGCATACCGCGACAGAGACAAGAGACCCAGTACTTC; CDR3aa: CASSIPRQRQETQYF
v_gene: TRBV15; j_gene: TRBJ2-7; abundance: -; d_gene: TRBD1; CDR3nt: TGTGCCACCAGCGGGACAGTGGATTCTACCCCCTACGAGCAGTACTTC; CDR3aa: CATSGTVDSTPYEQYF
v_gene: TRBV27; j_gene: TRBJ1-6; abundance: -; d_gene: -; CDR3nt: TGTGCCAGCAGTCTGGGCGCCGGGGGGACACATAATTCACCCCTCCACTTT; CDR3aa: CASSLGAGGTHNSPLHF
v_gene: TRBV30; j_gene: TRBJ2-3; abundance: -; d_gene: -; CDR3nt: TGTGCCTGGATCCCTTCCACAGATACGCAGTATTTT; CDR3aa: CAWIPSTDTQYF
v_gene: TRBV20-1; j_gene: TRBJ1-1; abundance: -; d_gene: -; CDR3nt: TGCAGTGCTGGAAGTACGGGGTTGAGGACTGAAGCTTTCTTT; CDR3aa: CSAGSTGLRTEAFF
v_gene: TRBV20-1; j_gene: TRBJ2-7; abundance: few; d_gene: TRBD1; CDR3nt: TGCAGTGCTAGAGATATTGGCGGGACAGGGAGGTACGAGCAGTACTTC; CDR3aa: CSARDIGGTGRYEQYF
v_gene: TRBV6-6; j_gene: TRBJ2-1; abundance: -; d_gene: TRBD2; CDR3nt: TGTGCCAGCAGTTACTCGATGGGGGGGAATGAGCAGTTCTTC; CDR3aa: CASSYSMGGNEQFF
v_gene: TRBV7-3; j_gene: TRBJ2-7; abundance: -; d_gene: TRBD2; CDR3nt: TGTGCCAGCAGCCCTCTAGCGGGGTACAATGAGCAGTACTTC; CDR3aa: CASSPLAGYNEQYF
v_gene: TRBV15; j_gene: TRBJ1-5; abundance: -; d_gene: -; CDR3nt: TGTGCCACCAGCAGAGAAGTGGGTCAGCCCCAGCATTTT; CDR3aa: CATSREVGQPQHF
v_gene: TRBV6-5; j_gene: TRBJ2-7; abundance: few; d_gene: TRBD2; CDR3nt: TGTGCCAGCAGTTTTACCGGGACTATCAGTACCTACGAGCAGTACTTC; CDR3aa: CASSFTGTISTYEQYF
v_gene: TRBV27; j_gene: TRBJ2-5; abundance: -; d_gene: TRBD2; CDR3nt: TGTGCCAGCAGTTTATCGCGGGGGACGGGGACCCAGTACTTC; CDR3aa: CASSLSRGTGTQYF
v_gene: TRBV25-1; j_gene: TRBJ2-7; abundance: -; d_gene: TRBD2; CDR3nt: TGTGCCAGCAGTGAATGGCCTAGCGGGAGGGAATACGAGCAGTACTTC; CDR3aa: CASSEWPSGREYEQYF
v_gene: TRBV7-9; j_gene: TRBJ1-2; abundance: many; d_gene: -; CDR3nt: TGCGCCAGCAGCTTGGGGGACTCCCTCTATGGCTACACCTTC; CDR3aa: CASSLGDSLYGYTF
v_gene: TRBV12-3/TRBV12-4; j_gene: TRBJ2-7; abundance: -; d_gene: TRBD1; CDR3nt: TGTGCCAGCAGTTTATCCGACAGGGAAGGTCGCTACGAGCAGTACTTC; CDR3aa: CASSLSDREGRYEQYF
v_gene: TRBV18; j_gene: TRBJ2-7; abundance: -; d_gene: TRBD2; CDR3nt: TGTGCCAGCTCACCTGGGACTAATAATGAGCAGTACTTC; CDR3aa: CASSPGTNNEQYF
v_gene: TRBV7-2; j_gene: TRBJ2-1; abundance: -; d_gene: -; CDR3nt: TGTGCCAGCAGCTTGGGAGGGGGTAATACTGAGCAGTTCTTC; CDR3aa: CASSLGGGNTEQFF
v_gene: TRBV5-1; j_gene: TRBJ2-7; abundance: many; d_gene: TRBD1; CDR3nt: TGCGCCAGCAGCTCTTCCGGACAGGGATACGAGCAGTACTTC; CDR3aa: CASSSSGQGYEQYF